The sample holds a few counts of the clone carrying this TCR beta chain. Its antigen is currently unknown. Primers: 60 Vbeta forward and 13 Jbeta reverse. Assay: immunoSEQ multiplex PCR; the TCRdb copy retains only in-frame clones and omits some. In the table there are 140,000 to 150,000 clones, more than 9.5% of which are singletons. Trimming removed 5 bases from V and 1 base from J, with 9 bases in between. In germline, CDR1 is LNHDA, CDR2 SQIVND (reference sequence). CDR3 length equals 15 residues. These data belong to a study of cytomegalovirus exposure and HLA in healthy donors. Study context: HLA-typed donors were the source of approximately 88 million unique TCRs held in an early data release.

Study results and caveats: Most CMV-associated TCR beta chains appeared HLA-restricted in a later analysis. In vitro testing confirmed a few CMV-associated chains as specific for CMV antigens.

Sequencing was carried out using PBMCs. This TCR derives from a man between 45 and 60 years old in good health and CMV-seronegative. The V call is TRBV19, the J call TRBJ2-6; tentative D call: TRBD1 (6 bases). CDR3 in amino acids: CASSPTGSGANVLTF. The CDR3 region has the DNA TGTGCCAGTAGTCCCACAGGGTCTGGGGCCAACGTCCTGACTTTC.